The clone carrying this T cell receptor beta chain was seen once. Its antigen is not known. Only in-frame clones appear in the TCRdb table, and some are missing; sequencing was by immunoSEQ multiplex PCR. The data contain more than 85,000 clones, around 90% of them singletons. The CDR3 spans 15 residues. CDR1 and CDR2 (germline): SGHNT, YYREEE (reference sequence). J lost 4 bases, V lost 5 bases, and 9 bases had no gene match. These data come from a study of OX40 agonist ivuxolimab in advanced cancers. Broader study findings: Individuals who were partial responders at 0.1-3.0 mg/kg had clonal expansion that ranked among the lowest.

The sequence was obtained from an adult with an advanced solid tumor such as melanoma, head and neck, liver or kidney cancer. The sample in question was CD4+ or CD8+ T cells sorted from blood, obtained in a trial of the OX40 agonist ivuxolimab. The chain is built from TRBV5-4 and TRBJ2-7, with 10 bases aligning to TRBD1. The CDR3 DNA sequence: TGTGCCAGCAGTCTGACCGGGACAGGGGAGTACGAGCAGTACTTC. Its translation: CASSLTGTGEYEQYF.